The 6 T cell receptor beta chains in this list originate from one sample, sequenced in a study of blood T cell repertoires in COVID-19. Assay: immunoSEQ multiplex PCR; the TCRdb copy retains only in-frame clones and omits some. The sample lists over 120,000 clones, about 89% occurring once. Sequenced sample: peripheral blood. Receptors were obtained from a man between 60 and 75 years old with active or convalescent COVID-19.

Written as DNA, the CDR3 is TGCGCCAGCAGCATAACCGGGCCAGGGGATTCACCCCTCCACTTT. Translated: CASSITGPGDSPLHF. The chain recombines TRBV5-1 with TRBJ1-6, with D possibly TRBD1 on 6 matching bases. This CDR3 region has 15 residues. Between the trimmed V and J ends, which lost 4 bases and 8 bases, there was a span of 16 bases. Germline lookup yields CDR1 SGHRS and CDR2 YFSETQ.

This clone was counted once. The chain has TRBV7-2 and TRBJ2-1; 7 bases are shared with TRBD2. The trim removed 4 bases at V and 0 bases at J, leaving 12 bases unmatched. The germline V gene encodes CDR1 SGHTA and CDR2 FQGNSA. CDR3 size: 18 residues. CDR3 residues: CASSWDGGERSSYNEQFF. The CDR3 DNA follows: TGTGCCAGCAGCTGGGATGGGGGGGAGAGGAGCTCCTACAATGAGCAGTTCTTC.

This sequence joins TRBV30 and TRBJ2-1; 13 positions match TRBD2. Germline lookup yields CDR1 GTSNPN and CDR2 SVGIG (reference sequence). The CDR3 sequence is 15 residues long. The J segment lost 7 bases and the V segment lost 0 bases, leaving 3 bases of the junction unmatched. The CDR3 nucleotides read TGTGCCTGGAGTGTAGGACTAGCGGGAGCGAATGAGCAGTTCTTC. Protein sequence: CAWSVGLAGANEQFF. Combining the CDR3 with reference TRBV30 and TRBJ2-1 gives the whole variable domain SQTIHQWPATLVQPVGSPLSLECTVEGTSNPNLYWYRQAAGRGLQLLFYSVGIGQISSEVPQNLSASRPQDRQFILSSKKLLLSDSGFYLCAWSVGLAGANEQFFGPGTRLTVL.

This chain uses TRBV3-1 (or the pseudogene TRBV3-2) with TRBJ1-2; maybe TRBD1 (5 bases). The CDR3 sequence is 13 residues long. CDR1 LGHDT and CDR2 YNNKEL come from the germline V gene (reference sequence). V lost 1 base and J 6 bases, leaving 9 bases between the germline ends. In DNA form, the CDR3 reads TGTGCCAGCAGCCAAGCAGGAGGGGATGGCTACACCTTC. The encoded protein is CASSQAGGDGYTF.

The genes are TRBV4-1 and TRBJ2-5, with a possible D match to TRBD2 (5 bases). Germline CDR1 and CDR2: MGHRA and YSYEKL. V lost 4 bases to trimming and J lost 2 bases, with 14 bases between them. CDR3 length: 15 amino acids. The CDR3 DNA reads TGCGCCAGCAGCCTTCTCGCGGGTACGCAAGAGACCCAGTACTTC. Its translation is CASSLLAGTQETQYF.

V is TRBV28 and J is TRBJ1-2; 10 nucleotides match TRBD1. The CDR3 covers 14 residues. V lost 5 bases and J lost 4; bases outside the gene matches: 4. In germline, CDR1 is MDHEN, CDR2 SYDVKM. In DNA, the CDR3 is TGTGCCAGCAGTCCCGGGGACAGGGGCTATGGCTACACCTTC. Amino acids: CASSPGDRGYGYTF.